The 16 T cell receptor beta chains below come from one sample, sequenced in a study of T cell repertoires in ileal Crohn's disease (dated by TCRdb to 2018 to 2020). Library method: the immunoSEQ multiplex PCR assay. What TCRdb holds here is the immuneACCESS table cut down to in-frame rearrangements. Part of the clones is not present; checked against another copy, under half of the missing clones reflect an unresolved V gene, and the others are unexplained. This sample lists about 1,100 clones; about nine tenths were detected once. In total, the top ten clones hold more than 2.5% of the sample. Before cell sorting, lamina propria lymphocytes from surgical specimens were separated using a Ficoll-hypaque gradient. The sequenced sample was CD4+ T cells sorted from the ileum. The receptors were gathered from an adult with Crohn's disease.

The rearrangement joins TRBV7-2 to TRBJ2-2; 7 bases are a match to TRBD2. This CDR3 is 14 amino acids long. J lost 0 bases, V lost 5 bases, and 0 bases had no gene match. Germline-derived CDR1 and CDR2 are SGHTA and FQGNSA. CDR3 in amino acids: CASSGLANTGELFF. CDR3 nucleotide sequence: TGTGCCAGCAGCGGACTAGCGAACACCGGGGAGCTGTTTTTT.

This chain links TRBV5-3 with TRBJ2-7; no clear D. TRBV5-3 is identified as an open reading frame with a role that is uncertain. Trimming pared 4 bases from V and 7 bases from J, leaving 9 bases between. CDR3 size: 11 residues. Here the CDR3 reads CARSPRFEQYF. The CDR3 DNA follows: TGTGCCAGAAGCCCCAGGTTTGAGCAGTACTTC.

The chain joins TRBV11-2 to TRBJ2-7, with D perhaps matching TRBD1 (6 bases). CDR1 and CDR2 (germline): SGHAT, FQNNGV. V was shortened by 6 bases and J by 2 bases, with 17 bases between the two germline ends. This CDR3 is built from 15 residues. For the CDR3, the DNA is TGTGCCAGCAGGGGGGACACCTCCATGGCCTACGAGCAGTACTTC. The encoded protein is CASRGDTSMAYEQYF.

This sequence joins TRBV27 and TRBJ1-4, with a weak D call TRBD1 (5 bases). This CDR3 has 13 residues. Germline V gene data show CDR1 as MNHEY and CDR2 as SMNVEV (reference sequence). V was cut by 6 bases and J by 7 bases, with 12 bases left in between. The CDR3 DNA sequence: TGTGCCAGCAGCTCCAGGGTGGGTGAAAAACTGTTTTTT. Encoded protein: CASSSRVGEKLFF.

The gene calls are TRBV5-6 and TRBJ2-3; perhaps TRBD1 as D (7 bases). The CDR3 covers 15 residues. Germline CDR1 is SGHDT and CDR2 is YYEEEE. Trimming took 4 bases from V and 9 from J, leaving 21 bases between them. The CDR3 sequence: CASSPQGGQLGTQYF. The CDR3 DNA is TGTGCCAGCAGCCCCCAGGGGGGACAACTGGGGACGCAGTATTTT.

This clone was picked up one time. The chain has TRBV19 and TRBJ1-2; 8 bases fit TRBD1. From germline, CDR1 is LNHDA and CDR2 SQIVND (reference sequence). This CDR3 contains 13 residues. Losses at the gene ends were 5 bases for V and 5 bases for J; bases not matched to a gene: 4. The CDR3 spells CASSPGQGYGYTF. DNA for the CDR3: TGTGCCAGTAGTCCAGGACAGGGTTATGGCTACACCTTC. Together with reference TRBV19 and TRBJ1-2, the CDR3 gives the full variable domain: DGGITQSPKYLFRKEGQNVTLSCEQNLNHDAMYWYRQDPGQGLRLIYYSQIVNDFQKGDIAEGYSVSREKKESFPLTVTSAQKNPTAFYLCASSPGQGYGYTFGSGTRLTVV.

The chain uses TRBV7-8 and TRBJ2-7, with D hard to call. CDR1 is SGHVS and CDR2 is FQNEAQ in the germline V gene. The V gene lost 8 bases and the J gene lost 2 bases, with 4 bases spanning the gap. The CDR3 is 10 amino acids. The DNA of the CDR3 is TGTGCCAGCGGCACCTACGAGCAGTACTTC. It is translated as CASGTYEQYF.

The CDR3 DNA is TGTGCCAGCAGCTTAGCTTCCGGGGGCTACACCTTC. This sequence encodes CASSLASGGYTF. The V gene is TRBV7-6, the J gene TRBJ1-2, with no clear D. V lost 0 bases and J lost 8, with 7 bases in between. This CDR3 comprises 12 residues. Germline CDR1 and CDR2: SGHVS and FNYEAQ.

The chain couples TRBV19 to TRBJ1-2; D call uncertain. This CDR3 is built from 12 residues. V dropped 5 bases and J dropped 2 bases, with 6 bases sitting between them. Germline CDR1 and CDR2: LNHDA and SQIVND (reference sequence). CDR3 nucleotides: TGTGCCAGTAGTGTACGGAACTATGGCTACACCTTC. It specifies CASSVRNYGYTF.

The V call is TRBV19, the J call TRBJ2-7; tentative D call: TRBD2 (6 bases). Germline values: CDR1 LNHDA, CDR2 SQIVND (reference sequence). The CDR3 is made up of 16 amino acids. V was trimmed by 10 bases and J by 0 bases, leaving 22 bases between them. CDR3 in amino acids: CATTDRPGTGSYEQYF. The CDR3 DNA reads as TGTGCCACCACAGATCGCCCCGGGACTGGCTCCTACGAGCAGTACTTC. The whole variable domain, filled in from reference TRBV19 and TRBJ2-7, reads DGGITQSPKYLFRKEGQNVTLSCEQNLNHDAMYWYRQDPGQGLRLIYYSQIVNDFQKGDIAEGYSVSREKKESFPLTVTSAQKNPTAFYLCATTDRPGTGSYEQYFGPGTRLTVT.

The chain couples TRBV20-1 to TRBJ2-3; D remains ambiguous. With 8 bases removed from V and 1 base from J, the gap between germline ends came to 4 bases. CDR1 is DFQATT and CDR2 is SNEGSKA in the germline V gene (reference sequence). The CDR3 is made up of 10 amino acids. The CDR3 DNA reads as TGCAGTTTAGGCACAGATACGCAGTATTTT. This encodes CSLGTDTQYF.

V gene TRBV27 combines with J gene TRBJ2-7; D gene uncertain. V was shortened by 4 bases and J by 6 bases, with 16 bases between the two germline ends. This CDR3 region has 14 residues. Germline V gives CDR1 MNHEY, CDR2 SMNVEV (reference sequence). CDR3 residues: CASSYTTSGSEQYF. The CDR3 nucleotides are TGTGCCAGCAGTTACACTACCTCGGGTTCCGAGCAGTACTTC.

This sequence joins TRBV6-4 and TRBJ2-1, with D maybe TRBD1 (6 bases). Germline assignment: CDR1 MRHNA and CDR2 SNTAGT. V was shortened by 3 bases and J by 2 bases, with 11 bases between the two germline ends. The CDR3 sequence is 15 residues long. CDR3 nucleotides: TGTGCCAGCAGTGAACTACAGGGCGCCTACAATGAGCAGTTCTTC. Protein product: CASSELQGAYNEQFF.

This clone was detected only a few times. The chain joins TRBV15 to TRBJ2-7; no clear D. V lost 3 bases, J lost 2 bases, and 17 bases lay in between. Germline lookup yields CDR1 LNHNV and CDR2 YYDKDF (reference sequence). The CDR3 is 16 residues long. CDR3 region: CATSSQLNPNPYEQYF. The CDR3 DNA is TGTGCCACCAGCAGTCAACTGAACCCAAACCCCTACGAGCAGTACTTC.

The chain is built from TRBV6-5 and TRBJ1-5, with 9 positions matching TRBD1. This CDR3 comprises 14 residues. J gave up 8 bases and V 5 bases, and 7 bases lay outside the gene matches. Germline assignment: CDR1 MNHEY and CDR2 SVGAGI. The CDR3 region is CASSPNRGQKPQHF. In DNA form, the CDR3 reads TGTGCCAGCAGTCCGAACAGGGGGCAGAAGCCCCAGCATTTT.

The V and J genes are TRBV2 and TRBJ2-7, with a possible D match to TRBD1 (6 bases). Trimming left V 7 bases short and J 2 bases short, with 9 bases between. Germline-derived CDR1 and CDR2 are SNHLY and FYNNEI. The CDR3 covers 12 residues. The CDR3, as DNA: TGTGCCAGCAAACAGGGAACCTACGAGCAGTACTTC. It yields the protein CASKQGTYEQYF.